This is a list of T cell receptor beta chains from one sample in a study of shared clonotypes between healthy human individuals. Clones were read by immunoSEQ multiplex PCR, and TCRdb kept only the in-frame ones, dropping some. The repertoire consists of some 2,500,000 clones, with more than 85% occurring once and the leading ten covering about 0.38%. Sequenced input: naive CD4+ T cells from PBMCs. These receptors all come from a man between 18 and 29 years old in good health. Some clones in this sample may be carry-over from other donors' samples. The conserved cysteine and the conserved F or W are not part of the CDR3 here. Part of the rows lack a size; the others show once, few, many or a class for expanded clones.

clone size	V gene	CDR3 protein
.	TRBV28	ASSPSEASGAGRQY
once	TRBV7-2	ASSLVGVTHTDTQY
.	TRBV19	WGGRMNTEAF
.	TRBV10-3	AISRGASGEQF
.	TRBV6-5	ASLAGEGSPLH
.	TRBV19	ASSSRRQETQY
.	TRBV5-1	ASSFPVGEPRDTQY
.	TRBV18	ASSRGTGNEQF
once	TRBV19	ASSIWTGGAGNYGYT
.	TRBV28	ASTPGGMLANTGELF
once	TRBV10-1	ASSSGDTSYEQY
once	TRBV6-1	ASSEAGPYGYT
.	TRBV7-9	ASSLFGLAGRETQY
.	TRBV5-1	ASTLSRGALGGELF
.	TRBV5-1	ASSLLDGGLANYGYT
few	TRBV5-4	ASSQDGPNTNQPQH
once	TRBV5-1	ASSSRGRDEKLF
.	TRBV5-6	ASSSTSSTDTQY
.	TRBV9	ASSISGLAGKADTQY
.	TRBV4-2	ASRSGRTAYEQY
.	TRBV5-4	ASSPATGRDLGYT
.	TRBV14	ASSQVLDTEAF
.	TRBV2	ATIPGGRETQY
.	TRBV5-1	ASSLFSSSGSYEQY
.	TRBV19	ASSGRGSTDTQY
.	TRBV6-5	ASRGDRGLYEQY
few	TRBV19	ASSIDPRYTEAF
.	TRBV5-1	ASSLVVGVDNEQF
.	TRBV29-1	SVERWVGTGKLTDTQY
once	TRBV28	ASSPLAGYHEQY
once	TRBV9	ASSGSENYEQY
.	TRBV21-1	ASSKWRDRQADTQY
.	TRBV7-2	ASSRRTGNTGELF
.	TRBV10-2	ASRGEGRNTEAF
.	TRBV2	ASSAYFETQY
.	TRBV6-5	ASSYWQGQETQY
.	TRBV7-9	ASSSVPWGPGSIYEQY
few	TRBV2	ASTQGQGIYGYT
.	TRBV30	AWRDSGANVLT
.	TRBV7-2	ASSSWTSGREQY
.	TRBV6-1	ASSDQGALGAQY